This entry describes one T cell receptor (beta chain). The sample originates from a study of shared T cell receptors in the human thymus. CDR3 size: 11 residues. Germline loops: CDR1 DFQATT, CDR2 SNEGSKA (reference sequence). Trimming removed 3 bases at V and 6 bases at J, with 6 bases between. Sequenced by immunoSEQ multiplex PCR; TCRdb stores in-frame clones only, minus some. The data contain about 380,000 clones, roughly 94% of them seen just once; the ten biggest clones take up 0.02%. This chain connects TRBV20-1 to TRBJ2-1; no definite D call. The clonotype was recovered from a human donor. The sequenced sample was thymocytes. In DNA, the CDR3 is TGCAGTGCTAGCCCCTTCAATGAGCAGTTCTTC. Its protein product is CSASPFNEQFF.